The 23 T cell receptor beta chains listed next were all sequenced from one sample in a study of blood T cell repertoires in COVID-19. The protocol was immunoSEQ multiplex PCR, while the TCRdb copy is restricted to in-frame clones and leaves out a portion. The sample lists approximately 90,000 clones; roughly 84% were seen once. What was sequenced was peripheral blood. These receptors all come from an elderly woman with active or convalescent COVID-19.

The chain joins TRBV18 to TRBJ2-2; TRBD2 agrees at 10 bases. Looked up from germline, CDR1 is KGHSH and CDR2 is LQKENI. The V segment lost 2 bases and the J segment 4 bases; nucleotides outside the gene matches: 4. The CDR3 is made up of 16 amino acids. The CDR3 sequence: CASSPSQRGGTGELFF. CDR3 nucleotides: TGTGCCAGCTCACCAAGTCAGCGGGGGGGCACCGGGGAGCTGTTTTTT.

The genes are TRBV28 and TRBJ2-5; TRBD1 matches 9 bases. V lost 6 bases to trimming and J lost 0 bases; unmatched junction nucleotides: 5. The CDR3 has 15 amino acids. The germline V gene encodes CDR1 MDHEN and CDR2 SYDVKM. This CDR3 is CASSPGTGYQETQYF. The DNA for the CDR3 is TGTGCCAGCAGCCCCGGGACAGGGTACCAAGAGACCCAGTACTTC.

The chain couples TRBV18 to TRBJ2-6; D perhaps matches TRBD2 (5 bases). Trimming took off 6 bases at V and 4 bases at J, with 10 bases between the two ends. This CDR3 spans 14 amino acids. CDR1 is KGHSH and CDR2 is LQKENI in the germline V gene. The CDR3, as DNA: TGTGCCAGCTCCCCGGGGTGGGGGGCCAACGTCCTGACTTTC. Translation gives CASSPGWGANVLTF.

The rearrangement uses TRBV10-2 and TRBJ1-5; D uncertain. Germline lookup yields CDR1 WSHSY and CDR2 SAAADI. This CDR3 has 13 residues. With 7 bases removed from V and 1 base from J, the gap between germline ends came to 8 bases. CDR3 sequence: CASTGKSNQPQHF. The CDR3 DNA sequence: TGCGCCAGCACGGGGAAGAGCAATCAGCCCCAGCATTTT.

This chain joins TRBV9 and TRBJ1-3, with a weak D call TRBD1 (5 bases). The V end was cut by 0 bases, the J end by 3 bases, with 16 bases between. Germline-derived CDR1 and CDR2 are SGDLS and YYNGEE. This CDR3 is built from 17 residues. The CDR3 bases are TGTGCCAGCAGCGTAGGTCGAGGGTCGGGGGATGGAAACACCATATATTTT. It specifies CASSVGRGSGDGNTIYF.

V and J are TRBV6-2 or TRBV6-3 and TRBJ2-3; 9 bases line up with TRBD2. V was clipped by 0 bases and J by 6 bases; unmatched bases: 4. The CDR3 consists of 15 residues. Per germline, CDR1 MNHEY and CDR2 SVGEGT. CDR3 sequence: CASSYSREGRDTQYF. CDR3 DNA: TGTGCCAGCAGTTACTCGCGGGAGGGTAGGGATACGCAGTATTTT.

The chain has TRBV6-2 or TRBV6-3 and TRBJ2-5; D might be TRBD2 (6 bases). The V gene's germline CDR1 is MNHEY and CDR2 SVGEGT. The CDR3 consists of 14 residues. Trimming took off 2 bases at V and 4 bases at J, with 11 bases between the two ends. The CDR3 loop is CASSYGGLLETQYF. DNA for the CDR3: TGTGCCAGCAGTTACGGAGGACTATTAGAGACCCAGTACTTC.

This clone showed up just once. This sequence joins TRBV2 and TRBJ1-1, with TRBD1 identical over 9 bases. The CDR3 spans 18 residues. Germline V gene sequence: CDR1 SNHLY, CDR2 FYNNEI. After removal of 4 bases from V and 0 bases from J, the junction contained 12 bases not matched to a gene. CDR3 DNA: TGTGCCAGCAGTGGCCGAGTCCCGGGACAGGGTTTGAACACTGAAGCTTTCTTT. It codes for CASSGRVPGQGLNTEAFF.

The chain combines TRBV2 with TRBJ2-7; 11 nucleotides match TRBD2. The CDR3 covers 14 residues. Germline CDR1 and CDR2: SNHLY and FYNNEI. The V and J ends lost 6 bases and 4 bases, in that order; junction bases with no gene match: 5. CDR3 bases: TGTGCCAGCAGACCCGGGACTAGCGGTTACGAGCAGTACTTC. It translates to CASRPGTSGYEQYF. Full variable domain (outside the CDR3, taken from reference TRBV2 and TRBJ2-7): EPEVTQTPSHQVTQMGQEVILRCVPISNHLYFYWYRQILGQKVEFLVSFYNNEISEKSEIFDDQFSVERPDGSNFTLKIRSTKLEDSAMYFCASRPGTSGYEQYFGPGTRLTVT.

The CDR3 protein is CAISDRTGGAGNQPQHF. CDR3 sequence (DNA): TGTGCCATCAGTGACAGGACAGGGGGCGCGGGCAATCAGCCCCAGCATTTT. This chain links TRBV10-3 with TRBJ1-5; 11 bases agree with TRBD1. V was pared by 3 bases and J by 2 bases, with 6 bases of the junction left unmatched. Per germline, CDR1 ENHRY and CDR2 SYGVKD. This CDR3 has 17 amino acids.

This clone rates as medium-sized. The chain uses TRBV13 and TRBJ1-2; TRBD1 agrees at 12 bases. This CDR3 comprises 15 residues. The germline gives CDR1 PRHDT, CDR2 FYEKMQ (reference sequence). J lost 8 bases, V lost 5 bases, and 9 bases had no gene match. The chain's CDR3 is CASSPRGTGGFGYTF. CDR3 sequence (DNA): TGTGCCAGCAGCCCCCGGGGGACAGGGGGCTTCGGCTACACCTTC.

This chain joins TRBV25-1 and TRBJ1-1; D unclear. Germline values: CDR1 MGHDK, CDR2 SYGVNS. V was pared by 4 bases and J by 3 bases, with 9 bases between. The CDR3 spans 13 residues. In nucleotides, the CDR3 is TGTGCCAGCAGTGGGGAGGGTGACACTGAAGCTTTCTTT. Protein: CASSGEGDTEAFF.

The chain combines TRBV28 with TRBJ2-1; no clear D. V lost 1 base and J 7 bases, leaving 11 bases between the germline ends. From germline, CDR1 is MDHEN and CDR2 SYDVKM. This CDR3 is 14 amino acids long. CDR3 in DNA: TGTGCCAGCAGTTTATCTCGGGTTTCGAATGAGCAGTTCTTC. Protein product: CASSLSRVSNEQFF.

This sequence joins TRBV18 and TRBJ2-1, with D perhaps TRBD2 (7 bases). This CDR3 has 14 amino acids. Trimming took 2 bases from V and 9 from J, leaving 14 bases between them. CDR1 and CDR2 (germline): KGHSH, LQKENI. CDR3 sequence: CASSPGTGRGEQFF. The CDR3 DNA reads TGTGCCAGCTCACCAGGTACAGGGAGGGGTGAGCAGTTCTTC.

This chain connects TRBV3-1 (or the pseudogene TRBV3-2) to TRBJ2-5; 11 bases match TRBD2. V shed 1 base, J shed 5 bases, and the junction held 18 bases outside the gene matches. Germline CDR1 is LGHDT and CDR2 is YNNKEL (reference sequence). This CDR3 has 20 amino acids. The CDR3 here is CASSQGLLTSGTLVRETQYF. The CDR3 DNA reads as TGTGCCAGCAGCCAAGGTCTATTGACTAGCGGGACCCTAGTTAGGGAGACCCAGTACTTC.

This clone was seen just once. The germline gene is not matched at one end of the junction; a read error may be the cause. The chain carries TRBV5-4 and TRBJ1-1; D might be TRBD1 (5 bases). This CDR3 spans 12 amino acids. Per the germline V gene, CDR1 is SGHNT and CDR2 is YYREEE (reference sequence). CDR3 region: CASSLADTKAFF. CDR3 sequence (DNA): TGTGCCAGCAGCTTGGCGGACACTAAAGCTTTCTTT.

The V and J genes are TRBV2 and TRBJ2-3; TRBD1 might be the D (5 bases). This CDR3 has 14 amino acids. Germline V gene data show CDR1 as SNHLY and CDR2 as FYNNEI. Deletions cut 1 base from V and 4 bases from J, with 9 bases between. The CDR3 here is CASSEGRVPDTQYF. CDR3 bases: TGTGCCAGCAGTGAAGGCAGGGTGCCAGATACGCAGTATTTT.

V and J are TRBV9 and TRBJ1-2, with 7 positions matching TRBD1. V was pared by 4 bases and J by 6 bases, with 3 bases of the junction left unmatched. The CDR3 runs 12 residues. Per the germline V gene, CDR1 is SGDLS and CDR2 is YYNGEE. As DNA, the CDR3 is TGTGCCAGCAGCTTAGGGGGCGATGGCTACACCTTC. Protein: CASSLGGDGYTF.

V usage is TRBV7-3 and J usage is TRBJ2-5, with 8 bases matching TRBD1. The V gene's germline CDR1 is SGHTA and CDR2 FQGTGA. CDR3 length: 15 amino acids. V lost 5 bases, J lost 4 bases, and 9 bases stayed unmatched. This chain's CDR3 is CASSRRTGTGETQYF. In DNA form, the CDR3 reads TGTGCCAGCAGCCGGCGGACAGGGACGGGAGAGACCCAGTACTTC.

This chain connects TRBV6-6 to TRBJ2-1, with D perhaps TRBD2 (6 bases). V gave up 6 bases and J gave up 7 bases, with 19 bases separating them. The CDR3 covers 15 residues. The germline V gene has CDR1 MNHNY and CDR2 SVGAGI (reference sequence). CDR3 in DNA: TGTGCCAGCAGGCCCCGGGACTCTCCCTGGAATGAGCAGTTCTTC. This encodes CASRPRDSPWNEQFF.

CDR3 sequence (DNA): TGTGCCAGCAGCTTAGATTCGCGTTCTGGAAACACCATATATTTT. Its protein product is CASSLDSRSGNTIYF. This rearrangement joins TRBV11-3 to TRBJ1-3; D gene uncertain. Trimming pared 0 bases from V and 1 base from J, leaving 7 bases between. The length of the CDR3 is 15 residues. CDR1 is SGHNT, CDR2 YENEEA, per germline.

This chain uses TRBV18 with TRBJ2-5, with D perhaps matching TRBD1 (5 bases). The CDR3 loop spans 16 amino acids. Germline V lookup: CDR1 KGHSH, CDR2 LQKENI. Trimming removed 4 bases from V and 4 bases from J, with 19 bases in between. This CDR3 is CASSRGRALWRETQYF. As DNA, the CDR3 is TGTGCCAGCTCACGTGGCAGGGCCCTCTGGAGAGAGACCCAGTACTTC.

The sample holds one count of this clone. The rearrangement joins TRBV19 to TRBJ1-3; 7 positions agree with TRBD1. V lost 7 bases and J lost 4; bases outside the gene matches: 7. Germline CDR1 and CDR2: LNHDA and SQIVND (reference sequence). The CDR3 covers 14 residues. The CDR3 loop reads CASTLTGLGNTIYF. The CDR3 coding sequence is TGTGCCAGTACCCTGACAGGGTTGGGAAACACCATATATTTT.